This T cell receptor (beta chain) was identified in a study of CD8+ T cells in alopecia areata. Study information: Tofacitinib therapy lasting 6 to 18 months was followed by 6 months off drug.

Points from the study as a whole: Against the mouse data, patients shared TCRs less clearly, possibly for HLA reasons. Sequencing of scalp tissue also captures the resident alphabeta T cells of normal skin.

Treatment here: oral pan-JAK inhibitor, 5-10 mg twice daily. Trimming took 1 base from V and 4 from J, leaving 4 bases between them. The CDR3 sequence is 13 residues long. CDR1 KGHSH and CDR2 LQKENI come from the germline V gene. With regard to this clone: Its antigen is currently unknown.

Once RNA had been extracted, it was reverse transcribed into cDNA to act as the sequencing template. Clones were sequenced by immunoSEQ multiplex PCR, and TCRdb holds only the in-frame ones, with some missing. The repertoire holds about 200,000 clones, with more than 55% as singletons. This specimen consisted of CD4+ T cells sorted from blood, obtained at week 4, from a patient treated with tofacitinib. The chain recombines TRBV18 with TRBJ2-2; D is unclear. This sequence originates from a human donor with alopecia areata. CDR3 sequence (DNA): TGTGCCAGCTCACCACGTGGCACCGGGGAGCTGTTTTTT. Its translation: CASSPRGTGELFF.